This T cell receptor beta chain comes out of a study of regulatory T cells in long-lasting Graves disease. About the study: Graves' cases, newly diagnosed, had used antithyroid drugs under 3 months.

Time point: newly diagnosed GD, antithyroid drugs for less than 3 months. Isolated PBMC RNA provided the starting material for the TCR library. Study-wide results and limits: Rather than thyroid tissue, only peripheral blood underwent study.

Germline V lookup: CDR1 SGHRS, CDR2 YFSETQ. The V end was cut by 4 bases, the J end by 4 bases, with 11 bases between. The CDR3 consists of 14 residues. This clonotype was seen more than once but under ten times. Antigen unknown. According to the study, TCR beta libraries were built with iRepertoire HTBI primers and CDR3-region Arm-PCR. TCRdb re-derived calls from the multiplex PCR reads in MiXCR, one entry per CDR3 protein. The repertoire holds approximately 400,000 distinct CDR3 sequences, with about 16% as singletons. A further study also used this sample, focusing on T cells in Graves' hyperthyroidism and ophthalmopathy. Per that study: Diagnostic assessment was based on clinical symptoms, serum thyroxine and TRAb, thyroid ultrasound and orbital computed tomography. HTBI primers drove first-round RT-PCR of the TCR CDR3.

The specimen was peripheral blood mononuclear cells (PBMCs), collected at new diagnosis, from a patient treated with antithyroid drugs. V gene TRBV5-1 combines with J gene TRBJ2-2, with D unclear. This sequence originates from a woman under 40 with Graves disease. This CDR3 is CASSMRWGTGELFF. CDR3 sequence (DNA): TGCGCCAGCAGCATGAGATGGGGCACCGGGGAGCTGTTTTTT.